Listed below are T cell receptor beta chains from one sample, sequenced in a study of CD8 T cells in ankylosing spondylitis. From the 5' RACE reads, TCRdb called clonotypes with MiXCR, one entry per CDR3 protein. Of 200,000 to 250,000 distinct CDR3 sequences in the sample, around 19% were seen once. Source material: blood, either unsorted or a sorted T cell fraction (not recorded which). Receptors were obtained from a male donor with ankylosing spondylitis. Both conserved end residues are part of each CDR3.

V	J	CDR3
TRBV4-1	TRBJ2-6	CASSPSGPAAGANVLTF
TRBV7-6	TRBJ2-3	CASSLVIKGSRQARDTQYF
TRBV10-3	TRBJ2-7	CAISEVTGGPPGEQYF
TRBV15	TRBJ1-4	CATSRTEGQGTEKLFF
TRBV7-9	TRBJ2-1	CASSLNPPGGTNNEQFF
TRBV5-1	TRBJ2-3	CASSKGVRTDTQYF
TRBV4-1	TRBJ2-2	CASSQHLAGVYTGELFF
TRBV30	TRBJ2-2	CAWSVGGELFF
TRBV9	TRBJ2-5	CASSVGTGSEETQYF
TRBV7-8	TRBJ1-4	CASSRQTTNEKLFF
TRBV2	TRBJ1-2	CASNIGQDYGYTF
TRBV4-1	TRBJ2-7	CASSQVQGVEQYF